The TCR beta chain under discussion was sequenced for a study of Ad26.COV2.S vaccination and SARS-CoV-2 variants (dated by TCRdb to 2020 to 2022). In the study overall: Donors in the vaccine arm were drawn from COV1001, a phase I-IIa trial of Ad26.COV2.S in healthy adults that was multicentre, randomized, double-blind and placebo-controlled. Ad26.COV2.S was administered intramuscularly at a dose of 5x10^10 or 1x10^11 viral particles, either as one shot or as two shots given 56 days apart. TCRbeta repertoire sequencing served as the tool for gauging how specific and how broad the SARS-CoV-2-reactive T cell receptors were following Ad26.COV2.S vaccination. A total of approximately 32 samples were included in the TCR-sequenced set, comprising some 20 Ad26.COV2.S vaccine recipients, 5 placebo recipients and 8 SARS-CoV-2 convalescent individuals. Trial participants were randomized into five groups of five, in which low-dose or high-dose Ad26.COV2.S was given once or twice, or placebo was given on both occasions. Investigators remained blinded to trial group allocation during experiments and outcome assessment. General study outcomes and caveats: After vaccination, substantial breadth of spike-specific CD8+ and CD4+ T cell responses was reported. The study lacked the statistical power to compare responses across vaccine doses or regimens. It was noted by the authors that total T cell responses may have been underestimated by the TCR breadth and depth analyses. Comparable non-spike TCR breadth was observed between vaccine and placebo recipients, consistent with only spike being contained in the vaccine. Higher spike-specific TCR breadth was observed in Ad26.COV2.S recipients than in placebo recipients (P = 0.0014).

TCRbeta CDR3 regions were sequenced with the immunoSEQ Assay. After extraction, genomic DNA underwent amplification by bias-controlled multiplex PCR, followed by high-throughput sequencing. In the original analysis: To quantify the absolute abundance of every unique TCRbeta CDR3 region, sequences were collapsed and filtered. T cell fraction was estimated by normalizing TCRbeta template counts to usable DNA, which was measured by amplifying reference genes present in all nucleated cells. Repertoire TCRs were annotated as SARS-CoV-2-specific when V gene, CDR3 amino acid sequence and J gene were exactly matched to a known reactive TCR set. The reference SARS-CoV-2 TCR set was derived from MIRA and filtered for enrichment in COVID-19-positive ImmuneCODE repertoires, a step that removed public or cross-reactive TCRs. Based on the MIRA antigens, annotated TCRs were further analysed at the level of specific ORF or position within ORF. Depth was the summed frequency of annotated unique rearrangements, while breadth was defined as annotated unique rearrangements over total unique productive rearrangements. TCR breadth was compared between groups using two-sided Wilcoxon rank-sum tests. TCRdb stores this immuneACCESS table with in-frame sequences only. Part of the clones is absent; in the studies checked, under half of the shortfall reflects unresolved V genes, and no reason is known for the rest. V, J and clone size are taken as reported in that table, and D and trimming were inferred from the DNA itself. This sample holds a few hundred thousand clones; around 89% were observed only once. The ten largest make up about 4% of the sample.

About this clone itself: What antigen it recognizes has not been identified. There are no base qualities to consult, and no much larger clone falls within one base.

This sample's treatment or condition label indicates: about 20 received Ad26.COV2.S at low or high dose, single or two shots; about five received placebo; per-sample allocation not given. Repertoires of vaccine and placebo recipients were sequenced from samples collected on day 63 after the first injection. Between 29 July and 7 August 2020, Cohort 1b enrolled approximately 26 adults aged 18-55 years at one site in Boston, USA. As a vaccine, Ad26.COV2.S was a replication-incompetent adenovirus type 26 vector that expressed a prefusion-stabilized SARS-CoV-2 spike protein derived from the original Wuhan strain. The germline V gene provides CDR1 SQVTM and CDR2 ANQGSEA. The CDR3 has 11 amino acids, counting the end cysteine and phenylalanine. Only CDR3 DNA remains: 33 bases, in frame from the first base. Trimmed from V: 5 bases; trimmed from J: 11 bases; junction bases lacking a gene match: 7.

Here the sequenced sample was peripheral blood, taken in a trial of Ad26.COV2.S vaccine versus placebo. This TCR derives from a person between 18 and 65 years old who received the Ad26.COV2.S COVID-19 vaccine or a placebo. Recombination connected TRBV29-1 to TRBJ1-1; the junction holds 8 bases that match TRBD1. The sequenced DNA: TGCAGCGTTCAGGGGGCACCGGACGCTTTCTTT. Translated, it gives CSVQGAPDAFF.